A selection of T cell receptor beta chains follows, all from one sample in a study of blood T cell repertoires in COVID-19. Sequencing was performed with immunoSEQ multiplex PCR; in TCRdb, only in-frame clones are kept and a portion is missing. The profile shows under 200,000 clones, over 75% of them singletons. Sequenced material: PBMCs or T cells enriched from blood (not recorded which). Receptors were obtained from a woman between 45 and 65 years old who had recovered from COVID-19. Each CDR3 is given with its conserved first and last residue. D genes are given only for firm matches. Clone size appears in some rows only: once, few, many, or a class for an expanded clone.

abundance,v_gene,d_gene,j_gene,CDR3nt,CDR3aa
NA,TRBV5-8,NA,TRBJ2-5,TGTGCCAGCAGCTCTCATGGACAGACTCAAGAGACCCAGTACTTC,CASSSHGQTQETQYF
once,TRBV5-1,NA,TRBJ2-7,TGCGCCAGCAGACTGGTTTCCCGGGACACGGGGCTGGACGAGCAGTACTTC,CASRLVSRDTGLDEQYF
NA,TRBV5-6,NA,TRBJ1-1,TGTGCCAGCAGCTTCCGAGGAACTGAAGCTTTCTTT,CASSFRGTEAFF
NA,TRBV6-5,NA,TRBJ1-2,TGTGCCAGCTTCCTCGGAGGCAGTACCGGGGGCTACACCTTC,CASFLGGSTGGYTF
once,TRBV14,NA,TRBJ1-1,TGTGCCAGCAGCCCCCAGGTAAACACTGAAGCTTTCTTT,CASSPQVNTEAFF
NA,TRBV4-3,TRBD2,TRBJ2-1,TGCGCCAGCAGCCAAGATTTGCTAGCGGGGGGCGACAATGAGCAGTTCTTC,CASSQDLLAGGDNEQFF
NA,TRBV7-3,NA,TRBJ2-7,TGTGCCAGCAGCTTAACGTTGGCTAGCGAGCAGTACTTC,CASSLTLASEQYF
NA,TRBV6-2/TRBV6-3,NA,TRBJ1-6,TGTGCCAGCAGCTCCTACGGCCAGGGCGATAATTCACCCCTCCACTTT,CASSSYGQGDNSPLHF
NA,TRBV7-3,NA,TRBJ1-1,TGTGCCAGCAGCTTAAATGGCTGGTCGAACACTGAAGCTTTCTTT,CASSLNGWSNTEAFF
NA,TRBV18,NA,TRBJ1-5,TGTGCCAGCTCACCGGTAGGGTTGGGGGCTGGAAATCAGCCCCAGCATTTT,CASSPVGLGAGNQPQHF
once,TRBV5-1,TRBD1,TRBJ1-1,TGCGCCAGCAGCCTCACAGGGGCCAACACTGAAGCTTTCTTT,CASSLTGANTEAFF
NA,TRBV7-2,NA,TRBJ1-5,TGTGCCAGCAGCCCCCCCCCGTGGGGAGGGGGTAGGAGCAATCAGCCCCAGCATTTT,CASSPPPWGGGRSNQPQHF
NA,TRBV6-5,TRBD1,TRBJ1-1,TGTGCCAGCAGTTCCGCCGCCGGGACAGCTGAAGCTTTCTTT,CASSSAAGTAEAFF
NA,TRBV4-1,TRBD2,TRBJ2-3,TGCGCCAGCAGCCTTATCCGGGGGGGCCGCACAGATACGCAGTATTTT,CASSLIRGGRTDTQYF
NA,TRBV6-2/TRBV6-3,NA,TRBJ1-1,TGTGCCAGCAGTTGGGGGCCCCTGAGGAGGACGAACACTGAAGCTTTCTTT,CASSWGPLRRTNTEAFF
NA,TRBV11-1,NA,TRBJ2-1,TGTGCCAGCAGCTGGGTCGGCGGGACGGGAGTGAAGCAGTTCTTC,CASSWVGGTGVKQFF
NA,TRBV5-5,TRBD1,TRBJ1-5,TGTGCCAGCAGCGACCGGACAGGGACGGGCAATCAGCCCCAGCATTTT,CASSDRTGTGNQPQHF
NA,TRBV7-9,NA,TRBJ1-2,TGTGCCAGCAGCCCCCCCGTATCGGGTGCGCGAGGCACCTTC,CASSPPVSGARGTF
NA,TRBV19,TRBD1,TRBJ1-5,TGTGCCAGTAGTGCGCGGGACAGGGGATTTAGCAATCAGCCCCAGCATTTT,CASSARDRGFSNQPQHF
NA,TRBV7-2,NA,TRBJ2-5,TGTGCCAGCGCCGGCGGGTCGGTAGAGACCCAGTACTTC,CASAGGSVETQYF